The T cell receptor beta chain under discussion was sequenced for a study of cytomegalovirus exposure and HLA in healthy donors. Overall study results and limits: Analysis performed later found under 20,000 TCR beta sequences associated with HLA alleles at 0.05 false discovery rate. Compared with the roughly 700-donor mean, an Asian-associated ancestry cluster reportedly had fewer N-insertions, according to a later analysis. Being productive about 87% or about 30% of the time was typical of most TCR beta V segments in an earlier analysis. A later analysis found common viral pathogens apparently linked to several of the most significant clusters.

V shed 3 bases, J shed 2 bases, and the junction held 5 bases outside the gene matches. Germline lookup yields CDR1 KGHSH and CDR2 LQKENI. The CDR3 has 16 residues. Only one count was recorded for this clone. Its specificity is unknown. The PCR contained 60 Vbeta and 13 Jbeta primers. Measured with immunoSEQ multiplex PCR; TCRdb has only the in-frame clones, and not every one. Of over 75,000 clones in the sample, roughly 75% are singletons; the top ten hold less than 0.95%. Sequenced: PBMCs. This TCR derives from a woman aged 60-70 years in good health and CMV-seronegative. The rearrangement links TRBV18 to TRBJ1-5, with 9 bases fitting TRBD1. CDR3 DNA: TGTGCCAGCTCACCTACAGGGGGCGATGGCAATCAGCCCCAGCATTTT. It encodes CASSPTGGDGNQPQHF.